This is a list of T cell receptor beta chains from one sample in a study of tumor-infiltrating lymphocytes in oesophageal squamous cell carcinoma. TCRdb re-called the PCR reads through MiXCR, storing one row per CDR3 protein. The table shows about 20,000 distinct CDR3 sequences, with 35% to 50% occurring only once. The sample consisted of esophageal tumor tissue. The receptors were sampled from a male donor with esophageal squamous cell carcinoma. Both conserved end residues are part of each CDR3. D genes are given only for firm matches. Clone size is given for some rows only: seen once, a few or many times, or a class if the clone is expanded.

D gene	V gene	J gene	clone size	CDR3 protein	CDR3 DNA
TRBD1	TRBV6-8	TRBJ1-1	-	CASSYSGTDEAFF	TGTGCCAGCAGTTACTCGGGGACAGATGAAGCTTTCTTT
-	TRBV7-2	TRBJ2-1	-	CASSLSETQFF	TGTGCCAGCAGCTTATCCGAGACCCAGTTCTTC
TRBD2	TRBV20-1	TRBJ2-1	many	CSARGTSGVGDEQFF	TGCAGTGCTAGAGGGACTAGCGGGGTTGGCGATGAGCAGTTCTTC
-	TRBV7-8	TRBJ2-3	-	CASSFSVTQYF	TGTGCCAGCAGCTTCTCAGTTACGCAGTATTTT
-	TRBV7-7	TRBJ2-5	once	CASSLGPAGVGPIQETQYF	TGTGCTAGCAGCTTAGGGCCCGCTGGGGTCGGTCCAATTCAAGAGACCCAGTACTTC
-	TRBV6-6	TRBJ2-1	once	CASSINNEQFF	TGTGCCAGCAGTATCAACAATGAGCAGTTCTTC
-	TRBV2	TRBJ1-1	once	CASSYQGMNTEAFF	TGTGCCAGCAGTTACCAGGGCATGAACACTGAAGCTTTCTTT
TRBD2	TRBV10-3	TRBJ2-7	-	CAMAGEPNNEQYF	TGTGCCATGGCGGGGGAACCTAACAATGAGCAGTACTTC
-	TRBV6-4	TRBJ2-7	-	CASRDGEAVLSSYEQYF	TGTGCCAGCAGAGACGGGGAGGCCGTCCTTAGCTCCTACGAGCAGTACTTC
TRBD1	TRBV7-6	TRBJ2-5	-	CASSSAGGWNTGELYF	TGTGCCAGCAGCTCCGCAGGGGGTTGGAACACCGGGGAGCTGTACTTC
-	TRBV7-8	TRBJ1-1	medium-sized	CASSLVGVNTEAFF	TGTGCCAGCAGCTTAGTGGGGGTGAACACTGAAGCTTTCTTT
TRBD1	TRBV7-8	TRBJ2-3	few	CASSADREYTQYF	TGTGCCAGCAGCGCGGACAGGGAATATACGCAGTATTTT
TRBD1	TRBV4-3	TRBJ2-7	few	CASSPRQGEAEQYF	TGCGCCAGCAGCCCCCGACAGGGGGAGGCCGAGCAGTACTTC
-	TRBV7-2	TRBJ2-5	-	CASSLNGRQETQYF	TGTGCCAGCAGCTTAAATGGGCGGCAGGAGACCCAGTACTTC
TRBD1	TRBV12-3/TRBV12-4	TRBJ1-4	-	CASSSTGALNEKLFF	TGTGCCAGCAGCTCGACAGGGGCCTTAAATGAAAAACTGTTTTTT
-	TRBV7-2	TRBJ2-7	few	CASSLEGRRYEQYF	TGTGCCAGCAGCTTAGAGGGTAGGAGATACGAGCAGTACTTC
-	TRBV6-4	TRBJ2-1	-	CASSSTEQNEQFF	TGTGCCAGCTCATCCACGGAACAAAATGAGCAGTTCTTC
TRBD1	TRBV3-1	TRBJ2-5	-	CASRQGALETQYF	TGTGCCAGCAGGCAGGGGGCTTTGGAGACCCAGTACTTC
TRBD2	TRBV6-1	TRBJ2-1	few	CASSDASGTDEQFF	TGTGCCAGCAGTGATGCCAGCGGGACGGATGAGCAGTTCTTC
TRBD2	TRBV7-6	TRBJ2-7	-	CASSPEERGDYEQYF	TGTGCCAGCAGCCCGGAGGAGCGGGGGGACTACGAGCAGTACTTC
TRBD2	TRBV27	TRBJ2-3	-	CASSSRLAGGTDTQYF	TGTGCCAGCAGTTCCCGACTAGCGGGAGGCACAGATACGCAGTATTTT
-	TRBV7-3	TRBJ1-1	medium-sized	CASSLDRLTEAFF	TGTGCCAGCAGCTTAGACAGGCTCACTGAAGCTTTCTTT
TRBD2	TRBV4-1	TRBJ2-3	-	CASSQAGGPTDTQYF	TGCGCCAGCAGCCAAGCGGGAGGGCCTACAGATACGCAGTATTTT
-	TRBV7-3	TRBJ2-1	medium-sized	CASSPLGGNNEQFF	TGTGCCAGCAGCCCCCTAGGGGGAAACAATGAGCAGTTCTTC
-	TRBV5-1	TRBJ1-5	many	CASSLGVANQPQHF	TGCGCCAGCAGCTTGGGGGTTGCGAATCAGCCCCAGCATTTT
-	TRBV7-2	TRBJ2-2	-	CASSSYDFLNTGELFF	TGTGCCAGCAGCTCTTACGACTTCTTGAACACCGGGGAGCTGTTTTTT
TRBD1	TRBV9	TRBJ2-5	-	CASSGPQGAFETQYF	TGTGCCAGCAGCGGCCCCCAGGGGGCTTTTGAGACCCAGTACTTC
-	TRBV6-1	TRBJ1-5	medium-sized	CASRGKVNQPQHF	TGTGCCAGTCGGGGTAAGGTAAATCAGCCCCAGCATTTT
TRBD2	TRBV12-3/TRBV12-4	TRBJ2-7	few	CASSWTSGNNEQYF	TGTGCCAGCAGCTGGACTAGCGGGAACAATGAGCAGTACTTC
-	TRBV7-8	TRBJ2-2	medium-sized	CASSPRQGGTGELFF	TGTGCCAGCAGCCCTAGACAGGGAGGCACCGGGGAGCTGTTTTTT
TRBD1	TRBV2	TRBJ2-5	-	CASSGQGAGVTQYF	TGTGCCAGCAGTGGACAGGGGGCTGGGGTGACCCAGTACTTC
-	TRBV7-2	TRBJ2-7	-	CASSLAPHNQPQHF	TGTGCCAGCAGCTTAGCGCCACATAACCAGCCCCAGCATTTC
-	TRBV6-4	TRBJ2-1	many	CASSEKLENEQFF	TGTGCCAGCAGTGAGAAGCTGGAGAATGAGCAGTTCTTC
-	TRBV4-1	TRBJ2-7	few	CASSLMWGATAEQYF	TGCGCCAGCAGCCTGATGTGGGGGGCGACCGCCGAGCAGTACTTC
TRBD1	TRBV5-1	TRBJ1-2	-	CASSFDRGGYGYTF	TGCGCCAGCAGCTTCGACAGGGGTGGCTATGGCTACACCTTC
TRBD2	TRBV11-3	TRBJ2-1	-	CASSLAGGPRRNEQFF	TGTGCCAGCAGCTTAGCGGGAGGGCCTAGAAGAAATGAGCAGTTCTTC
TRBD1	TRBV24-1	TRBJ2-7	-	CATSDDRGNEQYF	TGTGCCACCAGTGATGACAGGGGGAACGAGCAGTACTTC